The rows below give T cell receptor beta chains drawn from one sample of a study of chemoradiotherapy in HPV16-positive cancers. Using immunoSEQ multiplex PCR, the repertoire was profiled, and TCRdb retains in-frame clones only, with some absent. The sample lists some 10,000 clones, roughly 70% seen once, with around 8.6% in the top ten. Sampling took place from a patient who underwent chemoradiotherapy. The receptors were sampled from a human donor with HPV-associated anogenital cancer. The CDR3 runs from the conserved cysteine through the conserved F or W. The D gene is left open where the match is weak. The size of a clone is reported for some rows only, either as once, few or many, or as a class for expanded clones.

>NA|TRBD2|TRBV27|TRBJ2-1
TGTGCCAGCAGTTTGGTAGCGGGAGGGGATGAGCAGTTCTTC
CASSLVAGGDEQFF
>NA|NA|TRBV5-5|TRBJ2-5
TGTGCCAGCAGCGGGAGGGCAGGGGCGGGTTTGGGAGAGACCCAGTACTTC
CASSGRAGAGLGETQYF
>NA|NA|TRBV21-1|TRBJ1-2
TGTGCCAGCAGCAAAGACAGGGATGGCTACACCTTC
CASSKDRDGYTF
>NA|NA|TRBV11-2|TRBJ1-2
TGTGCCAGCAGCCCCACCCAGGGACCTAAATTCTATGGCTACACCTTC
CASSPTQGPKFYGYTF
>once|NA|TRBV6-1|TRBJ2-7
TGTGCCAGCAGTAGCCTCAGGGGGGGTTACGAGCAGTACTTC
CASSSLRGGYEQYF
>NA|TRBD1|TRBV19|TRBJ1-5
TGTGCCAGTAGTATCGGGGACAGGGAAAATCAGCCCCAGCATTTT
CASSIGDRENQPQHF
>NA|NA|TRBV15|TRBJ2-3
TGTGCCACCAGCAGAGACCCGGGACTTAGCACAGATACGCAGTATTTT
CATSRDPGLSTDTQYF
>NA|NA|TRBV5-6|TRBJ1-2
TGTGCCAGCAGCTCGACCTATGGCTACACCTTC
CASSSTYGYTF
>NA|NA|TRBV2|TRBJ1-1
TGTGCCAGCAGGGCCGCGGGCACATTGGGGTTTGAAGCTTTCTTT
CASRAAGTLGFEAFF
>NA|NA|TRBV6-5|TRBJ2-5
TGTGCCAGCAGTTACTCGCCCTCCGGCAGGGAGACCCAGTACTTC
CASSYSPSGRETQYF
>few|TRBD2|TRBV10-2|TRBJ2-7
TGCGCCAGCAGTGAACTAGCGGGACAAGAGCAGTACTTC
CASSELAGQEQYF
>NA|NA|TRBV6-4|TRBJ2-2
TGTGCCAGCAGCAAAGGGGACACCGGGGAGCTGTTTTTT
CASSKGDTGELFF
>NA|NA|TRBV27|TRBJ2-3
TGTGCCAGCAAGCAACTAGGGGGGCGGGGCACAGATACGCAGTATTTT
CASKQLGGRGTDTQYF
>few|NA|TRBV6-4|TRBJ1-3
TGTGCCAGCAGTGAGGCTGCCCGACGCTCGGCTGGAAACACCATATATTTT
CASSEAARRSAGNTIYF
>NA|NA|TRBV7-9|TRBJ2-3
TGTGCCAGCAGCTTAGATGGCGGAACCACAGATACGCAGTATTTT
CASSLDGGTTDTQYF
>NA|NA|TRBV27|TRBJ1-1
TGTGCCAGCAGTTCCCGGAAAGCGATGAACACTGAAGCTTTCTTT
CASSSRKAMNTEAFF
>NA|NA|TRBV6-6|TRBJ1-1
TGTGCCAGCAGTTACGGGCCGAACACTGAAGCTTTCTTT
CASSYGPNTEAFF
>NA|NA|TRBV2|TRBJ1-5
TGTGCCAGCACCGTCGCCGGGATTTCTAATCAGCCCCAGCATTTT
CASTVAGISNQPQHF
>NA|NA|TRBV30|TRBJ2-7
TGTGCCTGGGGTCTGGGGATATCCTACGAGCAGTACTTC
CAWGLGISYEQYF
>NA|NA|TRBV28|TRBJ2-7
TGTGCCAGCAGTTTTCTGGGGGAGCAGTACTTC
CASSFLGEQYF
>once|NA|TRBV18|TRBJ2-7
TGTGCCAGCTCACCGGGTTCGGACGTAAACTACGAGCAGTACTTC
CASSPGSDVNYEQYF
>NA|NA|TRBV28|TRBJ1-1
TGTGCCAGCAGTCCCCGCGGTCAAGCTTTCTTT
CASSPRGQAFF
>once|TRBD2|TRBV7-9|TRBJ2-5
TGTGCCAGCAGCTTAAGCGGGAGAATCGAGACCCAGTACTTC
CASSLSGRIETQYF
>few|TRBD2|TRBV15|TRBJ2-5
TGTGCCACCAGCAGGGGAGGACTAGCGGGAGTCGTGGATGGTCAAGAGACCCAGTACTTC
CATSRGGLAGVVDGQETQYF
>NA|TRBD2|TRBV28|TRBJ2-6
TGTGCCAGCAGCGACAGCGGGATTGGTGGGGCCAACGTCCTGACTTTC
CASSDSGIGGANVLTF
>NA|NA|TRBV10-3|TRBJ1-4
TGTGCCATCAGTGAGGACAATAATGAAAAACTGTTTTTT
CAISEDNNEKLFF
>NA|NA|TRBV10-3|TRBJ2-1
TGTGCCATCAGTGTAATAGAAAACGAGCAGTTCTTC
CAISVIENEQFF
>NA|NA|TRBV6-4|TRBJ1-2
TGTGCCAGCAGTGAGGCGGCTGGGGGGAATGGTGGCTACACCTTC
CASSEAAGGNGGYTF
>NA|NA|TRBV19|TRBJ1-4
TGTGCCAGTAGTCTCCCGAGGAGGGGTGGTGAAAAACTGTTTTTT
CASSLPRRGGEKLFF
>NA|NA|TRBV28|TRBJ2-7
TGTGCCAGCACTCCGGGACGTTTCTACGAGCAGTACTTC
CASTPGRFYEQYF
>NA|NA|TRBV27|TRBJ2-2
TGTGCCAGCAAGCCGGGCCCCTCGACCGGGGAGCTGTTTTTT
CASKPGPSTGELFF
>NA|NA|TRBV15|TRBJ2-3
TGTGCCACCAGCAGGGGAGGAAGCACAGATACGCAGTATTTT
CATSRGGSTDTQYF
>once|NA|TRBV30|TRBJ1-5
TGTGCCTGGAGTGTAGCAGGGGGCAATCAGCCCCAGCATTTT
CAWSVAGGNQPQHF
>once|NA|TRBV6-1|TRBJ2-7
TGTGCCAGCAGTGAGGGGGGGCTAGATTACGAGCAGTACTTC
CASSEGGLDYEQYF
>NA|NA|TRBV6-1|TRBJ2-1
TGTGCCAGCAGTGAAGGGGAGCAGGGAAACAATGAGCAGTTCTTC
CASSEGEQGNNEQFF
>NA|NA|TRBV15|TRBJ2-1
TGTGCCACCAGCAGAGAGTTGGCGGTGTCCTACAATGAGCAGTTCTTC
CATSRELAVSYNEQFF
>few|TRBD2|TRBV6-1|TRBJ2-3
TGTGCCAGCAGTGAACTAGCGGGAGCCCCAGATACGCAGTATTTT
CASSELAGAPDTQYF
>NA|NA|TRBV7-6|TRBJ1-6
TGTGCCAGCAGCTCAATGGGACACCATAATTCACCCCTCCACTTT
CASSSMGHHNSPLHF
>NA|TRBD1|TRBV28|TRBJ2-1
TGTGCCAGCAGTCCTATGACAGGGGGCCCTTCTACCAATTACAATGAGCAGTTCTTC
CASSPMTGGPSTNYNEQFF
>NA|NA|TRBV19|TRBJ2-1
TGTGCCAGTAGTATCGGGGGATTGTATGAGCAGTTCTTC
CASSIGGLYEQFF
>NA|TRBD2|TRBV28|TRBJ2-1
TGTGCCAGCAGTTTACCACTAGCGTCCAGGAATGAGCAGTTCTTC
CASSLPLASRNEQFF
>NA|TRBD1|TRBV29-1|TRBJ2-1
TGCAGCGTCAGAACCGGGACAGGGATGGTTGAGCAGTTCTTC
CSVRTGTGMVEQFF
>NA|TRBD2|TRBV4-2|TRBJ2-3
TGTGCCAGCAGCCAAGATCCCGCGGGAGGACACACAGATACGCAGTATTTT
CASSQDPAGGHTDTQYF
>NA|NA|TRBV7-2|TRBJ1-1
TGTGCCAGCAGCTTACACACTGAAGCTTTCTTT
CASSLHTEAFF